These T cell receptor beta chains were read from a single sample in a study of human T cells and chemical hapten exposure. MiXCR, applied by TCRdb to the RACE reads, yields one record per CDR3 protein. The data show 100,000 or so distinct CDR3 sequences, with approximately 10% seen just once and roughly 2.2% held by the top ten. This sample comprised whole blood, obtained in connection with sensitization to the hapten diphenylcyclopropenone (DPC). The receptors here all came from a man in his forties with alopecia areata. Some clones in this sample may be carry-over from other donors' samples. Each CDR3 is given with its conserved first and last residue. A D gene is named only where the DNA matches it firmly. Part of the rows lack a size; the others show once, few, many or a class for expanded clones.

D gene: -; clone size: -; J gene: TRBJ2-4; V gene: TRBV7-2; CDR3 protein: CASTTGHKNIQYF; CDR3 DNA: TGTGCCAGCACCACCGGGCATAAAAACATTCAGTACTTC
D gene: TRBD1; clone size: few; J gene: TRBJ2-1; V gene: TRBV12-3/TRBV12-4; CDR3 protein: CASSFGSGGSYNEQFF; CDR3 DNA: TGTGCCAGCAGTTTTGGATCAGGGGGCTCCTACAATGAGCAGTTCTTC
D gene: -; clone size: few; J gene: TRBJ1-2; V gene: TRBV30; CDR3 protein: CACGSSGYTF; CDR3 DNA: TGTGCCTGCGGCAGCTCTGGCTACACCTTC
D gene: -; clone size: -; J gene: TRBJ2-1; V gene: TRBV7-2; CDR3 protein: CASSLQGLDENEQFF; CDR3 DNA: TGTGCCAGCAGCTTACAAGGACTTGATGAAAATGAGCAGTTCTTC
D gene: -; clone size: -; J gene: TRBJ2-5; V gene: TRBV7-8; CDR3 protein: CASSLDTGTEDQETQYF; CDR3 DNA: TGTGCCAGCAGCTTAGACACCGGGACCGAAGACCAAGAGACCCAGTACTTC
D gene: TRBD1; clone size: -; J gene: TRBJ1-1; V gene: TRBV4-2; CDR3 protein: CASSREGQGATEAFF; CDR3 DNA: TGTGCCAGCAGCCGGGAGGGACAGGGGGCAACTGAAGCTTTCTTT
D gene: TRBD1; clone size: -; J gene: TRBJ2-5; V gene: TRBV20-1; CDR3 protein: CSAADRGPWGETQYF; CDR3 DNA: TGCAGTGCTGCTGACAGGGGGCCCTGGGGAGAGACCCAGTACTTC
D gene: -; clone size: -; J gene: TRBJ2-1; V gene: TRBV13; CDR3 protein: CASSLTHRGKMGLPSSYNEQFF; CDR3 DNA: TGTGCCAGCAGCTTAACCCACAGGGGTAAGATGGGACTACCCAGCTCCTACAATGAGCAGTTCTTC
D gene: -; clone size: few; J gene: TRBJ2-4; V gene: TRBV21-1; CDR3 protein: CASSLRDRLVRLNGSTKNIQYF; CDR3 DNA: TGTGCCAGCAGCCTCCGGGACAGGTTGGTCCGCCTAAACGGGAGTACCAAAAACATTCAGTACTTC
D gene: TRBD2; clone size: -; J gene: TRBJ2-7; V gene: TRBV28; CDR3 protein: CASSLAGGPLLSYEQYF; CDR3 DNA: TGTGCCAGCAGTTTAGCGGGAGGGCCTTTACTGTCCTACGAGCAGTACTTC
D gene: -; clone size: many; J gene: TRBJ1-2; V gene: TRBV27; CDR3 protein: CASSLAWGDYGYTF; CDR3 DNA: TGTGCCAGCAGTTTAGCATGGGGCGACTATGGCTACACCTTC
D gene: -; clone size: many; J gene: TRBJ1-5; V gene: TRBV6-2/TRBV6-3; CDR3 protein: CASGSDRRQPQHF; CDR3 DNA: TGTGCCAGCGGCTCGGACAGAAGGCAGCCCCAGCATTTT
D gene: -; clone size: many; J gene: TRBJ1-2; V gene: TRBV19; CDR3 protein: CASSPGTANYGYTF; CDR3 DNA: TGTGCCAGTAGTCCCGGGACGGCTAACTATGGCTACACCTTC
D gene: -; clone size: -; J gene: TRBJ1-3; V gene: TRBV19; CDR3 protein: CASSPRGALPSGNTIYF; CDR3 DNA: TGTGCCAGTAGTCCGAGGGGGGCCTTGCCCTCTGGAAACACCATATATTTT
D gene: -; clone size: once; J gene: TRBJ2-7; V gene: TRBV20-1; CDR3 protein: CSANPPGRPYEQYF; CDR3 DNA: TGCAGTGCTAATCCGCCGGGACGGCCCTACGAGCAGTACTTC
D gene: TRBD1; clone size: -; J gene: TRBJ2-3; V gene: TRBV29-1; CDR3 protein: CSVAGTGGLTDTQYF; CDR3 DNA: TGCAGCGTTGCGGGGACAGGGGGCTTAACAGATACGCAGTATTTT
D gene: TRBD2; clone size: few; J gene: TRBJ2-1; V gene: TRBV2; CDR3 protein: CASSESISSGRGDEQFF; CDR3 DNA: TGTGCCAGCAGTGAATCAATCTCTAGCGGGAGGGGCGATGAGCAGTTCTTC
D gene: -; clone size: few; J gene: TRBJ1-4; V gene: TRBV7-2; CDR3 protein: CASRSQGWGEKLFF; CDR3 DNA: TGTGCCAGCAGATCCCAAGGGTGGGGAGAAAAACTGTTTTTT
D gene: -; clone size: few; J gene: TRBJ2-3; V gene: TRBV12-2; CDR3 protein: CASRLGPSGTSTDTQYF; CDR3 DNA: TGTGCAAGTCGCTTAGGGCCTAGCGGGACCAGCACAGATACGCAGTATTTT
D gene: TRBD1; clone size: -; J gene: TRBJ2-3; V gene: TRBV7-9; CDR3 protein: CASSFGPRGRESTDTQYF; CDR3 DNA: TGTGCCAGCAGCTTCGGTCCCAGGGGGCGCGAAAGCACAGATACGCAGTATTTT
D gene: -; clone size: many; J gene: TRBJ1-1; V gene: TRBV7-2; CDR3 protein: CASTPTGGREAFF; CDR3 DNA: TGTGCCAGCACCCCAACCGGGGGTAGGGAAGCTTTCTTT
D gene: -; clone size: few; J gene: TRBJ1-2; V gene: TRBV10-3; CDR3 protein: CAISESIDSPEPSNLGYTF; CDR3 DNA: TGTGCCATCAGTGAGTCGATCGACAGTCCGGAGCCCTCCAACCTTGGCTACACCTTC
D gene: -; clone size: few; J gene: TRBJ2-1; V gene: TRBV6-2/TRBV6-3; CDR3 protein: CASRFIYNEQFF; CDR3 DNA: TGTGCCAGCAGATTCATATACAATGAGCAGTTCTTC
D gene: TRBD1; clone size: many; J gene: TRBJ2-6; V gene: TRBV27; CDR3 protein: CASSMTGAGANVLTF; CDR3 DNA: TGTGCCAGCAGTATGACAGGGGCTGGGGCCAACGTCCTGACTTTC
D gene: -; clone size: -; J gene: TRBJ2-7; V gene: TRBV29-1; CDR3 protein: CSVVGRGLREQYF; CDR3 DNA: TGCAGCGTTGTAGGTCGTGGTTTGAGGGAGCAGTACTTC
D gene: -; clone size: once; J gene: TRBJ2-6; V gene: TRBV5-6; CDR3 protein: CASSLISAANRPGANVLTF; CDR3 DNA: TGTGCCAGCAGCTTGATTTCGGCGGCAAACCGCCCTGGGGCCAACGTCCTGACTTTC
D gene: TRBD2; clone size: many; J gene: TRBJ2-4; V gene: TRBV6-5; CDR3 protein: CASSPQGQRERQYF; CDR3 DNA: TGTGCCAGCAGTCCCCAAGGACAGCGGGAGCGTCAGTACTTC